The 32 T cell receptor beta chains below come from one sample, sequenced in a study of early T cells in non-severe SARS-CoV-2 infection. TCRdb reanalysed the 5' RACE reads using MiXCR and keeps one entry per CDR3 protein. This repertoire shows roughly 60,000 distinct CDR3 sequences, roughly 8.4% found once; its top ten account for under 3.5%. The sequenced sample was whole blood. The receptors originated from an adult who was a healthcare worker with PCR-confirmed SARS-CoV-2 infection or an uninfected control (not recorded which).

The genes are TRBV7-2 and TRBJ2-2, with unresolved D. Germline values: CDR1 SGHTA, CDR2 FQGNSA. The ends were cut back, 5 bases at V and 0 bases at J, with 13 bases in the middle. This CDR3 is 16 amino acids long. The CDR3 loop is CASSPRQLANTGELFF. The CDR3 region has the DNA TGTGCCAGCAGCCCCAGGCAGCTGGCGAACACCGGGGAGCTGTTTTTT.

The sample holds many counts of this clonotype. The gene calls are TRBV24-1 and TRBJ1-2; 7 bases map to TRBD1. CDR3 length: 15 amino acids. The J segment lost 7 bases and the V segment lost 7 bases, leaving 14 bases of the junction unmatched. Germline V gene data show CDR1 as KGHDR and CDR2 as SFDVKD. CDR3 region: CATRDDRDVTGGYTF. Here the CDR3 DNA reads TGTGCCACCAGGGATGACAGGGACGTAACCGGTGGCTACACCTTC.

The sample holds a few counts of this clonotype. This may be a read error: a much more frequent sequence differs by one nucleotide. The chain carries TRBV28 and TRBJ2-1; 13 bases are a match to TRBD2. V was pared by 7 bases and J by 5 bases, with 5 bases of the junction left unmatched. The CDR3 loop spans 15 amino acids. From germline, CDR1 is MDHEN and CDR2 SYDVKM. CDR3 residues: CASTLGLAGNNEQFF. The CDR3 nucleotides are TGTGCCAGCACCCTGGGACTAGCGGGAAACAATGAGCAGTTCTTC.

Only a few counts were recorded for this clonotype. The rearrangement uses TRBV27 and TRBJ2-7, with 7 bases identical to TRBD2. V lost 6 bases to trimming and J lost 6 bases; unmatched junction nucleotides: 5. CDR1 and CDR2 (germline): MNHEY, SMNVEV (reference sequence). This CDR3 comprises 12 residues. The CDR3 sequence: CASSRDYTEQYF. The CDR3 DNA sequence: TGTGCCAGCAGCCGGGACTACACCGAGCAGTACTTC.

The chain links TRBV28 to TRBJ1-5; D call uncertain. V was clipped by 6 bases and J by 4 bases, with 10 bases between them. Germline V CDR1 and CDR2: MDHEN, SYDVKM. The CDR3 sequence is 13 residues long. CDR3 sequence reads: CASRDGANQPQHF. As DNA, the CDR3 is TGTGCCAGCAGGGACGGAGCAAATCAGCCCCAGCATTTT. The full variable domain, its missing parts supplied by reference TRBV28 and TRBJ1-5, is DVKVTQSSRYLVKRTGEKVFLECVQDMDHENMFWYRQDPGLGLRLIYFSYDVKMKEKGDIPEGYSVSREKKERFSLILESASTNQTSMYLCASRDGANQPQHFGDGTRLSIL.

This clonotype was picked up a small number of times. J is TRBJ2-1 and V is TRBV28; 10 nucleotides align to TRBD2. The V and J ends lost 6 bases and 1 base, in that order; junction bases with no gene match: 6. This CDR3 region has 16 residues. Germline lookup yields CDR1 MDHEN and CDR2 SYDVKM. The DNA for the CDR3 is TGTGCCAGCAGGGCTAGCGGGAGCGTGTCCTACAATGAGCAGTTCTTC. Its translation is CASRASGSVSYNEQFF.

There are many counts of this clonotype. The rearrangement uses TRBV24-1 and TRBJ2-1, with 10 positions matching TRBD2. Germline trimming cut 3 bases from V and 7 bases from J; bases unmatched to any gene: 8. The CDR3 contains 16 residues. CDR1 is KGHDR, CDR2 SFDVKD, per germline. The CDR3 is CATSDPGLAEANEQFF. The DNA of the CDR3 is TGTGCCACCAGTGATCCAGGACTAGCGGAGGCGAATGAGCAGTTCTTC.

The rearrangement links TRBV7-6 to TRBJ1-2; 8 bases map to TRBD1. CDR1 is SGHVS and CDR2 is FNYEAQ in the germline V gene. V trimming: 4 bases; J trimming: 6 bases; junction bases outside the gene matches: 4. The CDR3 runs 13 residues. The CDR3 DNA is TGTGCCAGCAGCTCGACAGGGGCTAATGGCTACACCTTC. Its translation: CASSSTGANGYTF.

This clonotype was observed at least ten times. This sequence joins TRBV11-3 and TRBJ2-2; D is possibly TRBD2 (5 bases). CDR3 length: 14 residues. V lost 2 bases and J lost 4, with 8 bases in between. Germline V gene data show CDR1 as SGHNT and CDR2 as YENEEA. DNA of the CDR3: TGTGCCAGCAGCTTAACTAGAAGCACCGGGGAGCTGTTTTTT. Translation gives CASSLTRSTGELFF.

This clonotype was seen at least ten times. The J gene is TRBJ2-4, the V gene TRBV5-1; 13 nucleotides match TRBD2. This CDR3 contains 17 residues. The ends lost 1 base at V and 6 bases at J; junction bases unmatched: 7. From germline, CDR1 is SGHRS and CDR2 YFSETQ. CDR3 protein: CASSLSTGTSGTNIQYF. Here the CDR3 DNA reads TGCGCCAGCAGCTTGAGTACAGGGACTAGCGGGACAAACATTCAGTACTTC. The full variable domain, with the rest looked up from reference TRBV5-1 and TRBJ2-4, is KAGVTQTPRYLIKTRGQQVTLSCSPISGHRSVSWYQQTPGQGLQFLFEYFSETQRNKGNFPGRFSGRQFSNSRSEMNVSTLELGDSALYLCASSLSTGTSGTNIQYFGAGTRLSVL.

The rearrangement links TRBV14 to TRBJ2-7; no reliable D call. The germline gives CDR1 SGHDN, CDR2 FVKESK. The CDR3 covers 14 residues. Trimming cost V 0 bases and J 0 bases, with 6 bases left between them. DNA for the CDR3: TGTGCCAGCAGCCAAGATGGAGTCTCCTACGAGCAGTACTTC. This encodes CASSQDGVSYEQYF.

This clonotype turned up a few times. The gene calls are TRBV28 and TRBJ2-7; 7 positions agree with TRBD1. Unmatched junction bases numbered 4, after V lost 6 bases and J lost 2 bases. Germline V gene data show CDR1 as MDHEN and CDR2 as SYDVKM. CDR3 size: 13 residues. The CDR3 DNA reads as TGTGCCAGCAGGACAGGGCATACCTACGAGCAGTACTTC. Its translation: CASRTGHTYEQYF.

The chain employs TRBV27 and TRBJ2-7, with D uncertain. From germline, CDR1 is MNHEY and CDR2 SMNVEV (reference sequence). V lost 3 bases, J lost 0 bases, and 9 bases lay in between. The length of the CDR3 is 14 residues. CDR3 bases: TGTGCCAGCAGTTTTGCGGCTAGCTCCTACGAGCAGTACTTC. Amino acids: CASSFAASSYEQYF.

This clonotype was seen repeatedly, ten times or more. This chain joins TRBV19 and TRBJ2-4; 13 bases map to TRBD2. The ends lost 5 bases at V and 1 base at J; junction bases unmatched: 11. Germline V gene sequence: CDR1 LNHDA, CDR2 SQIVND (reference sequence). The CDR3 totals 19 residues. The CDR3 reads CASSSRTSGRGGAKNIQYF. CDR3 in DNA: TGTGCCAGTAGTTCACGGACTAGCGGGAGAGGTGGGGCCAAAAACATTCAGTACTTC.

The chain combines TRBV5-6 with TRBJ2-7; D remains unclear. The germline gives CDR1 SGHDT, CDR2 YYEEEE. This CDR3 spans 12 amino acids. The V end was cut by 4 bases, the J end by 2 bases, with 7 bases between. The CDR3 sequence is CASSDQAYEQYF. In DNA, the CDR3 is TGTGCCAGCAGCGACCAGGCCTACGAGCAGTACTTC.

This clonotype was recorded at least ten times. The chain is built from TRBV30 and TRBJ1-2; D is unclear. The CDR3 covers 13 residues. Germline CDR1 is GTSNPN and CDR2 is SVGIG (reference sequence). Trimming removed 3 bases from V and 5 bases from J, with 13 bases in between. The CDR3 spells CAWRGPPTYGYTF. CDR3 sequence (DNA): TGTGCCTGGAGGGGCCCGCCGACTTATGGCTACACCTTC. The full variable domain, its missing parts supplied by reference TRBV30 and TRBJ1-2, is SQTIHQWPATLVQPVGSPLSLECTVEGTSNPNLYWYRQAAGRGLQLLFYSVGIGQISSEVPQNLSASRPQDRQFILSSKKLLLSDSGFYLCAWRGPPTYGYTFGSGTRLTVV.

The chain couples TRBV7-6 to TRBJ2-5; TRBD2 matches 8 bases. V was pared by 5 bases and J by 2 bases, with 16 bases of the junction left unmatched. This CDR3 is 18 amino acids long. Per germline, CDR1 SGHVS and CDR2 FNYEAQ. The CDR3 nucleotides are TGTGCCAGCAGCGGGGGTGTAGCGGGACCCGGAGCGCAAGAGACCCAGTACTTC. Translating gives CASSGGVAGPGAQETQYF.

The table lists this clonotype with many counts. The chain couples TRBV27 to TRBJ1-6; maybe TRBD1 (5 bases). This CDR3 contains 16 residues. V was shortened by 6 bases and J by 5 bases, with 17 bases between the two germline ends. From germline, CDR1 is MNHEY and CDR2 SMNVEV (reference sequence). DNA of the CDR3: TGTGCCAGCAGACCCTCAGGGCAGGCTAATAATTCACCCCTCCACTTT. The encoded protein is CASRPSGQANNSPLHF.

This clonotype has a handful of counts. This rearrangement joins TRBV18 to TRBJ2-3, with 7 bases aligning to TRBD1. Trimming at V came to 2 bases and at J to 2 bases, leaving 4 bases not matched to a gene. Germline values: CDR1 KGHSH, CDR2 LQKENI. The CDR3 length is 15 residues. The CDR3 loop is CASSPRQGYTDTQYF. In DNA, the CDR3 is TGTGCCAGCTCACCAAGACAGGGCTACACAGATACGCAGTATTTT. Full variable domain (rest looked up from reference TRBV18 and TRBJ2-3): NAGVMQNPRHLVRRRGQEARLRCSPMKGHSHVYWYRQLPEEGLKFMVYLQKENIIDESGMPKERFSAEFPKEGPSILRIQQVVRGDSAAYFCASSPRQGYTDTQYFGPGTRLTVL.

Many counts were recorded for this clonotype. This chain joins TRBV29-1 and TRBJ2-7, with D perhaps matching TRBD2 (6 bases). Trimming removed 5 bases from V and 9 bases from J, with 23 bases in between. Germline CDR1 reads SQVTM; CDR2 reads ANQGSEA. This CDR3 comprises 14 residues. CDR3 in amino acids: CSVTPRGVPMRQYF. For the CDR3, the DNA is TGCAGCGTTACTCCGCGGGGAGTCCCAATGAGGCAGTACTTC.

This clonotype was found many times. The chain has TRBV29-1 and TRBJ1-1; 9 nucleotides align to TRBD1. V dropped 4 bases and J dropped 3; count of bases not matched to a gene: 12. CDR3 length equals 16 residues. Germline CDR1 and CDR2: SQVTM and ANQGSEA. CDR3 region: CSVGGGQGLRDTEAFF. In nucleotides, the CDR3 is TGCAGCGTTGGGGGAGGACAGGGGTTGAGGGACACTGAAGCTTTCTTT.

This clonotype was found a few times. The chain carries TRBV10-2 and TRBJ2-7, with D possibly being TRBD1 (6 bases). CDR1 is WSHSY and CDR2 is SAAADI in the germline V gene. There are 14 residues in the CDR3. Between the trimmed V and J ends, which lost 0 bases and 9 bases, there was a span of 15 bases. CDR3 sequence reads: CASSESGSRGGQYF. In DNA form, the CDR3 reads TGCGCCAGCAGTGAGTCGGGGAGCAGGGGTGGGCAGTACTTC.

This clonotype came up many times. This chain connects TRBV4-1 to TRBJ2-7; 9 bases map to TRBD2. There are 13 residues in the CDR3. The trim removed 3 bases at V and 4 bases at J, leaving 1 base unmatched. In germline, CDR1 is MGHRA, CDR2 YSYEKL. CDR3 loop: CASSQGLAYEQYF. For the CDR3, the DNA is TGCGCCAGCAGCCAGGGACTAGCTTACGAGCAGTACTTC.

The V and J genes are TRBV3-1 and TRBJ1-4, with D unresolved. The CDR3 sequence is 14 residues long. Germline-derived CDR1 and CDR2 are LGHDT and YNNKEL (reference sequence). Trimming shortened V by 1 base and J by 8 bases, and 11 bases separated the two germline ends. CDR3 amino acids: CASSQGRLMEKLFF. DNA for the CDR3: TGTGCCAGCAGCCAAGGGCGGCTAATGGAAAAACTGTTTTTT. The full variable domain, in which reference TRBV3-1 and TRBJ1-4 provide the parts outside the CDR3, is DTAVSQTPKYLVTQMGNDKSIKCEQNLGHDTMYWYKQDSKKFLKIMFSYNNKELIINETVPNRFSPKSPDKAHLNLHINSLELGDSAVYFCASSQGRLMEKLFFGSGTQLSVL.

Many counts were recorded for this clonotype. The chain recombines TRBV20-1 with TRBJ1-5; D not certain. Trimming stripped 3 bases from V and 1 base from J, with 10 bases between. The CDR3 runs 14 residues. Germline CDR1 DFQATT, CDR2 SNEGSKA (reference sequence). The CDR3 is CSASLLGSNQPQHF. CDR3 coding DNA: TGCAGTGCTAGCTTGTTAGGAAGCAATCAGCCCCAGCATTTT.

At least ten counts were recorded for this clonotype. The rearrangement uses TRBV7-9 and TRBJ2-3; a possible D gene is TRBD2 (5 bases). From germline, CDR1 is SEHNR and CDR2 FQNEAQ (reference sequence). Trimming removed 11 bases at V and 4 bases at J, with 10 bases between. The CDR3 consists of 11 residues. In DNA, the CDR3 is TGTGCCGGGGAGCGTGCAGATACGCAGTATTTT. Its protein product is CAGERADTQYF.

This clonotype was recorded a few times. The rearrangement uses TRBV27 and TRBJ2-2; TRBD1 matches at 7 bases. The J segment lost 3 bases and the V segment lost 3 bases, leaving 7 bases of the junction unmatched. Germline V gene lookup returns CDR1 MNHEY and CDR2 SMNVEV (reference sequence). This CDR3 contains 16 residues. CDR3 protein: CASSFRGGGYTGELFF. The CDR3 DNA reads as TGTGCCAGCAGTTTCCGAGGGGGCGGGTACACCGGGGAGCTGTTTTTT.

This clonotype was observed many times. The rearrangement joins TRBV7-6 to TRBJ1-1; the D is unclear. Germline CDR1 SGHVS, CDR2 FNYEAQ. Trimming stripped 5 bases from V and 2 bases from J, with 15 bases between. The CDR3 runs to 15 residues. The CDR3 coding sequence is TGTGCCAGCAGCCCCTCGGCCCGCAGTAACACTGAAGCTTTCTTT. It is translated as CASSPSARSNTEAFF.

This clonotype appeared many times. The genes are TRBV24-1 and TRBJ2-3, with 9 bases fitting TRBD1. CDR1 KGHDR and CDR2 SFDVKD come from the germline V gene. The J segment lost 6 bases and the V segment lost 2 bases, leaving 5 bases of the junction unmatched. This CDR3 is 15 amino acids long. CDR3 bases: TGTGCCACCAGTGATTCCGGGACAGGGTTGGATACGCAGTATTTT. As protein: CATSDSGTGLDTQYF.

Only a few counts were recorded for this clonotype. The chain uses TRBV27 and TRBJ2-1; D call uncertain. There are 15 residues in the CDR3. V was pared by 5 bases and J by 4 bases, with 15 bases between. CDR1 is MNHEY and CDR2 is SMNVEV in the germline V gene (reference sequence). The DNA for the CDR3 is TGTGCCAGCAGTGCCCGGGCACCCCTTTACAATGAGCAGTTCTTC. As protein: CASSARAPLYNEQFF.

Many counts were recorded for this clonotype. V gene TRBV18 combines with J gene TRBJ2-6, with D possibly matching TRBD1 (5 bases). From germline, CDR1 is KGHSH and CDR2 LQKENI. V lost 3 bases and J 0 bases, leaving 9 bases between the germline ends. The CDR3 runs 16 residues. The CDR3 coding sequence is TGTGCCAGCTCACCTTACAGGAGCTCTGGGGCCAACGTCCTGACTTTC. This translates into CASSPYRSSGANVLTF. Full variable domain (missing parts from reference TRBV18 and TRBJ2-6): NAGVMQNPRHLVRRRGQEARLRCSPMKGHSHVYWYRQLPEEGLKFMVYLQKENIIDESGMPKERFSAEFPKEGPSILRIQQVVRGDSAAYFCASSPYRSSGANVLTFGAGSRLTVL.

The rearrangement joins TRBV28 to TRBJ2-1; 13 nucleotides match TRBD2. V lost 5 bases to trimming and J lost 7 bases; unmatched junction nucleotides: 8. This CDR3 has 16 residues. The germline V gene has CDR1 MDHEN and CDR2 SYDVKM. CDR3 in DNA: TGTGCCAGCAGTAAACGGACTAGCGGGAGATATAATGAGCAGTTCTTC. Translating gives CASSKRTSGRYNEQFF.